A single sample is the source of the 23 T cell receptor beta chains below, sequenced in a study of cytomegalovirus exposure and HLA in healthy donors. PCR used 60 Vbeta primers and 13 Jbeta primers. The repertoire was sequenced with immunoSEQ multiplex PCR; TCRdb's copy has only in-frame clones and lacks some. The sample has 120,000 to 150,000 clones, 73% seen once; the top ten hold roughly 1.3%. Sequenced: PBMCs. These receptor sequences come from a woman aged 40 to 49 in good health and CMV-seronegative.

Only one count was recorded for this clone. CDR3 residues: CASSPEADTQYF. CDR3 DNA sequence: TGTGCCAGCTCACCAGAGGCAGATACGCAGTATTTT. This sequence joins TRBV18 and TRBJ2-3; D uncertain. Trimming removed 2 bases from V and 4 bases from J, with 4 bases in between. The CDR3 contains 12 residues. CDR1 is KGHSH and CDR2 is LQKENI in the germline V gene.

V gene TRBV6-6 combines with J gene TRBJ1-1; D not certain. The CDR3 runs to 12 residues. V gave up 8 bases and J gave up 4 bases, with 11 bases separating them. CDR1 MNHNY and CDR2 SVGAGI come from the germline V gene (reference sequence). CDR3 DNA: TGTGCCAGCCAAGATTACGGCACTGAAGCTTTCTTT. Amino acids: CASQDYGTEAFF.

The genes are TRBV7-3 and TRBJ1-1, with D possibly matching TRBD1 (6 bases). CDR3 size: 13 residues. Trimming stripped 5 bases from V and 1 base from J, with 8 bases between. CDR1 and CDR2 (germline): SGHTA, FQGTGA. The CDR3 spells CASSDRRNTEAFF. CDR3 sequence (DNA): TGTGCCAGCAGCGACAGGAGGAACACTGAAGCTTTCTTT.

The chain is built from TRBV28 and TRBJ1-5; 8 bases agree with TRBD1. Germline values: CDR1 MDHEN, CDR2 SYDVKM. V lost 6 bases, J lost 1 base, and 5 bases stayed unmatched. The CDR3 sequence is 15 residues long. This CDR3 is CASREQGDSNQPQHF. As DNA, the CDR3 is TGTGCCAGCAGGGAACAGGGGGACAGCAATCAGCCCCAGCATTTT.

The chain joins TRBV5-4 to TRBJ1-1; D unresolved. Trimming took off 3 bases at V and 2 bases at J, with 11 bases between the two ends. The CDR3 covers 14 residues. Looked up from germline, CDR1 is SGHNT and CDR2 is YYREEE (reference sequence). CDR3 in DNA: TGTGCCAGCAGCTCCGACCCGGGAAACACTGAAGCTTTCTTT. Translated, it gives CASSSDPGNTEAFF.

This clone was seen ten or more times. The chain recombines TRBV4-2 with TRBJ2-3, with 8 nucleotides matching TRBD2. In germline, CDR1 is LGHNA, CDR2 YNFKEQ. The V and J ends lost 1 base and 3 bases, in that order; junction bases with no gene match: 12. The CDR3 runs to 18 residues. CDR3 in amino acids: CASSQGWGERGLTDTQYF. In nucleotides, the CDR3 is TGTGCCAGCAGCCAAGGTTGGGGGGAGCGGGGGCTAACAGATACGCAGTATTTT.

This chain links TRBV19 with TRBJ1-1, with D hard to call. This CDR3 has 15 residues. V was cut by 3 bases and J by 3 bases, with 14 bases left in between. The germline gives CDR1 LNHDA, CDR2 SQIVND (reference sequence). CDR3 nucleotide sequence: TGTGCCAGTAGTATCGGGCGGGGATTTTACACTGAAGCTTTCTTT. Amino acid sequence: CASSIGRGFYTEAFF.

This clone was seen only a few times. The chain employs TRBV5-4 and TRBJ1-2; D may be TRBD1 (5 bases). The CDR3 runs 15 residues. Germline CDR1 is SGHNT and CDR2 is YYREEE (reference sequence). V gave up 5 bases and J gave up 8 bases, with 22 bases separating them. DNA of the CDR3: TGTGCCAGCAGGTCTGTCGGGGGACTCCTCCGGGGCTACACCTTC. Its protein product is CASRSVGGLLRGYTF. The variable domain in full, with the rest retrieved from reference TRBV5-4 and TRBJ1-2, is ETGVTQSPTHLIKTRGQQVTLRCSSQSGHNTVSWYQQALGQGPQFIFQYYREEENGRGNFPPRFSGLQFPNYSSELNVNALELDDSALYLCASRSVGGLLRGYTFGSGTRLTVV.

The chain is built from TRBV25-1 and TRBJ1-2; TRBD1 matches 8 bases. There are 12 residues in the CDR3. Germline lookup yields CDR1 MGHDK and CDR2 SYGVNS. V lost 9 bases and J lost 5; bases outside the gene matches: 5. As DNA, the CDR3 is TGTGCCAGTATGACAGGGGTTTATGGCTACACCTTC. Its translation: CASMTGVYGYTF.

The chain combines TRBV18 with TRBJ2-1; D not resolved. The CDR3 is 15 residues long. V shed 3 bases and J shed 0 bases, with 9 bases lying between them. Germline loops: CDR1 KGHSH, CDR2 LQKENI. Here the CDR3 DNA reads TGTGCCAGCTCACCTAATACGGGCTCCTACAATGAGCAGTTCTTC. This encodes CASSPNTGSYNEQFF.

This clone turned up a few times. The chain is built from TRBV5-1 and TRBJ2-1; 9 nucleotides match TRBD2. The germline V gene has CDR1 SGHRS and CDR2 YFSETQ. The V segment lost 2 bases and the J segment 9 bases; nucleotides outside the gene matches: 9. The CDR3 runs 15 residues. The DNA for the CDR3 is TGCGCCAGCAGCTTCGCGGGGGGGGCCGAGGGTGAGCAGTTCTTC. Its protein product is CASSFAGGAEGEQFF.

The rearrangement links TRBV6-6 to TRBJ2-1; 8 bases line up with TRBD1. Per germline, CDR1 MNHNY and CDR2 SVGAGI (reference sequence). This CDR3 has 16 amino acids. V gave up 6 bases and J gave up 6 bases; unmatched junction bases: 13. This chain's CDR3 is CASSRTGQPLPNEQFF. CDR3 nucleotides: TGTGCCAGCAGCCGGACAGGGCAACCCCTTCCCAATGAGCAGTTCTTC.

The chain has TRBV6-1 and TRBJ2-3, with D possibly TRBD2 on 7 matching bases. Germline CDR1 is MNHNS and CDR2 is SASEGT. The CDR3 extends over 15 amino acids. The V gene lost 4 bases and the J gene lost 9 bases, with 20 bases spanning the gap. CDR3: CASSGDGGPSGTQYF. The CDR3, as DNA: TGTGCCAGCAGTGGGGACGGGGGGCCCTCAGGGACGCAGTATTTT.

The sample holds a few counts of this clone. The chain couples TRBV4-1 to TRBJ2-7, with D possibly TRBD1 on 5 matching bases. Trimming cost V 0 bases and J 0 bases, with 12 bases left between them. Germline lookup yields CDR1 MGHRA and CDR2 YSYEKL. The length of the CDR3 is 16 residues. This CDR3 is CASSQDPGASSYEQYF. The CDR3, as DNA: TGCGCCAGCAGCCAAGATCCTGGGGCCAGCTCCTACGAGCAGTACTTC.

V gene TRBV1 combines with J gene TRBJ2-1; the table's TRBD1 call for D was not verified on the DNA. TRBV1 is annotated as a pseudogene. This CDR3 region has 16 residues. The CDR3 sequence is CTSSQDQGASYNEQFF. The CDR3 DNA follows: TGCACCAGCAGCCAAGATCAGGGGGCCTCCTACAATGAGCAGTTCTTC.

The chain couples TRBV4-1 to TRBJ2-1; 7 bases match TRBD2. CDR3 size: 16 residues. After removal of 1 base from V and 4 bases from J, the junction contained 7 bases not matched to a gene. Germline V gives CDR1 MGHRA, CDR2 YSYEKL. The CDR3 sequence: CASSQVISGLYNEQFF. CDR3 bases: TGCGCCAGCAGCCAAGTAATTAGCGGGTTATACAATGAGCAGTTCTTC.

The chain couples TRBV5-1 to TRBJ1-4; 7 bases fit TRBD1. Trimming at V came to 2 bases and at J to 5 bases, leaving 3 bases not matched to a gene. Germline CDR1 is SGHRS and CDR2 is YFSETQ. The CDR3 has 14 amino acids. The CDR3 sequence: CASSLYRGNEKLFF. Here the CDR3 DNA reads TGCGCCAGCAGCTTATACAGGGGCAATGAAAAACTGTTTTTT.

The chain is built from TRBV18 and TRBJ1-1, with 11 bases identical to TRBD1. J was trimmed by 8 bases and V by 5 bases; bases with no gene match: 4. CDR1 is KGHSH, CDR2 LQKENI, per germline. The CDR3 is 13 residues long. The CDR3 nucleotides read TGTGCCAGCTCAGACCGGGACAGGGGGGAAGCTTTCTTT. It translates to CASSDRDRGEAFF.

The J gene is TRBJ1-1, the V gene TRBV27; D ambiguous. Germline values: CDR1 MNHEY, CDR2 SMNVEV (reference sequence). The V gene lost 3 bases and the J gene lost 0 bases, with 17 bases spanning the gap. The CDR3 sequence is 17 residues long. The CDR3 DNA sequence: TGTGCCAGCAGTTTTCGTTACGGGATAGACATGAACACTGAAGCTTTCTTT. This codes for CASSFRYGIDMNTEAFF.

The chain couples TRBV4-2 to TRBJ2-1; no firm D call. Per germline, CDR1 LGHNA and CDR2 YNFKEQ. CDR3 size: 13 residues. V dropped 0 bases and J dropped 10 bases, with 10 bases sitting between them. The CDR3 loop reads CASSQDNSWEQFF. The CDR3 coding sequence is TGTGCCAGCAGCCAAGATAACAGCTGGGAGCAGTTCTTC.

This clone was recorded only once. The V and J genes are TRBV10-2 and TRBJ2-1; 9 bases line up with TRBD2. J gave up 0 bases and V 5 bases, and 14 bases lay outside the gene matches. The CDR3 spans 19 residues. Germline V gene data show CDR1 as WSHSY and CDR2 as SAAADI. CDR3 sequence (DNA): TGCGCCAGCAGTATGCCTAGCGGGGACACTATGAGCTCCTACAATGAGCAGTTCTTC. This gives the protein CASSMPSGDTMSSYNEQFF.

This clone was observed a single time. The V gene is TRBV11-2, the J gene TRBJ2-3; D is unresolved. V lost 4 bases to trimming and J lost 5 bases, with 7 bases between them. CDR3 length: 12 residues. The germline gives CDR1 SGHAT, CDR2 FQNNGV. The DNA for the CDR3 is TGTGCCAGCAGCTCTGCCGGAGATACGCAGTATTTT. It encodes CASSSAGDTQYF.

The J gene is TRBJ1-2, the V gene TRBV7-2; D possibly corresponds to TRBD1 (6 bases). Germline V gives CDR1 SGHTA, CDR2 FQGNSA. This CDR3 is built from 13 residues. Trimming stripped 5 bases from V and 8 bases from J, with 15 bases between. CDR3 sequence: CASSLQGSLGYTF. The CDR3 DNA reads TGTGCCAGCAGCCTACAGGGAAGTTTAGGCTACACCTTC.